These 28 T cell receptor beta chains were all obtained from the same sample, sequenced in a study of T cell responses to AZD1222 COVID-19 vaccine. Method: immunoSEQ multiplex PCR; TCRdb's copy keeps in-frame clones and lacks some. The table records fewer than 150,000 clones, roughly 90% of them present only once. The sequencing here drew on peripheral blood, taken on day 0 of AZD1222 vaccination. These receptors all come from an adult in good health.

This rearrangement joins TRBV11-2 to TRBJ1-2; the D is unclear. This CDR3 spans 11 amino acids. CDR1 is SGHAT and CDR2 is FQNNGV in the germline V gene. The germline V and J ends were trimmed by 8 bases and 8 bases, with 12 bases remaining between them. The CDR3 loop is CASGFSRGYTF. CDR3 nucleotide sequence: TGTGCCAGCGGATTCTCCCGGGGCTACACCTTC.

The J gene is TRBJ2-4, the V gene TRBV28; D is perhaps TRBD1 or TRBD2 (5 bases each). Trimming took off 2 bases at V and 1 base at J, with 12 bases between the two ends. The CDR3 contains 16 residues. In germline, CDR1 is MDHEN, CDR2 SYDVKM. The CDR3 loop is CASSLPMGVAKNIQYF. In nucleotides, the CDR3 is TGTGCCAGCAGTTTACCCATGGGGGTGGCCAAAAACATTCAGTACTTC.

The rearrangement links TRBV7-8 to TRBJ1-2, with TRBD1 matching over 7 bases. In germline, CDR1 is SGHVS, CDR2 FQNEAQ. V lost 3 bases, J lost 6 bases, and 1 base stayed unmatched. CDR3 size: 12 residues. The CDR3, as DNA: TGTGCCAGCAGCTTCACAGGGGATGGCTACACCTTC. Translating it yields CASSFTGDGYTF.

CDR3 in amino acids: CASSYTPSSGTVSYEQYF. DNA of the CDR3: TGTGCCAGCAGTTACACGCCAAGCTCCGGGACTGTCTCCTACGAGCAGTACTTC. The rearrangement uses TRBV28 and TRBJ2-7; D is possibly TRBD2 (6 bases). CDR3 length equals 18 residues. The germline V gene has CDR1 MDHEN and CDR2 SYDVKM. V dropped 4 bases and J dropped 0 bases, with 22 bases sitting between them.

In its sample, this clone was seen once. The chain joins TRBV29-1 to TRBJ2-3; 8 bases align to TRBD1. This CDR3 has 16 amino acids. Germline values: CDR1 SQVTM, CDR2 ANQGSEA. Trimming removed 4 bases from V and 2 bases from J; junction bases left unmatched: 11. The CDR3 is CSVVKAGGKNTDTQYF. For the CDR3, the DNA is TGCAGCGTTGTAAAGGCAGGGGGCAAGAACACAGATACGCAGTATTTT.

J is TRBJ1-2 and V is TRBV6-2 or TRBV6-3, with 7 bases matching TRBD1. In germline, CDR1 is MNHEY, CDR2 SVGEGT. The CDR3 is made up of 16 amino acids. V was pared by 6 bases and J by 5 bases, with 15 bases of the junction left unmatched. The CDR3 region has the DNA TGTGCCAGCAGCCCGCTCCGGGACAGCTATTTATATGGCTACACCTTC. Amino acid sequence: CASSPLRDSYLYGYTF.

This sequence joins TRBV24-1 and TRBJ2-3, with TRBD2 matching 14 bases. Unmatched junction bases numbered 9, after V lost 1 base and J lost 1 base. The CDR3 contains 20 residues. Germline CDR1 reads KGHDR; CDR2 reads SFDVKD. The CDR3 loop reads CATSDFRGSGLAGGTDTQYF. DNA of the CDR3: TGTGCCACCAGTGATTTTAGGGGCTCGGGACTAGCGGGGGGCACAGATACGCAGTATTTT.

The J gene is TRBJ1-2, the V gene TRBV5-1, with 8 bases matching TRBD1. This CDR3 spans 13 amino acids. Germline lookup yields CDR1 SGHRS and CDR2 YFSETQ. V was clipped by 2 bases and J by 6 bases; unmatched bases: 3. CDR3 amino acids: CASSLGQGDGYTF. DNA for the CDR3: TGCGCCAGCAGCTTAGGACAGGGCGATGGCTACACCTTC.

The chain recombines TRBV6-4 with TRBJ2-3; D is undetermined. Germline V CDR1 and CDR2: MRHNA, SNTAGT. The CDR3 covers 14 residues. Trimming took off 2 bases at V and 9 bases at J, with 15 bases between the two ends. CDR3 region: CASSDGMALQTQYF. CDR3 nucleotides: TGTGCCAGCAGTGACGGGATGGCCCTCCAAACGCAGTATTTT.

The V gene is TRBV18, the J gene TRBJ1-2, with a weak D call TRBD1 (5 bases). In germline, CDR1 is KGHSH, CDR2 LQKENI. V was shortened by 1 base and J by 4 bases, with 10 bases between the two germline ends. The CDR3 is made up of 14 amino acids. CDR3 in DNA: TGTGCCAGCTCACCACTCTCAGGGAGCTATGGCTACACCTTC. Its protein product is CASSPLSGSYGYTF.

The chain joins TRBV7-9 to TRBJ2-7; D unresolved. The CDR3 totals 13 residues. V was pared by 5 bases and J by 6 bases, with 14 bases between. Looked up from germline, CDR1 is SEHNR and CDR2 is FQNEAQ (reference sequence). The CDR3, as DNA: TGTGCCAGCAGCCCGGGCCCCGGGTTCGAGCAGTACTTC. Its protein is CASSPGPGFEQYF.

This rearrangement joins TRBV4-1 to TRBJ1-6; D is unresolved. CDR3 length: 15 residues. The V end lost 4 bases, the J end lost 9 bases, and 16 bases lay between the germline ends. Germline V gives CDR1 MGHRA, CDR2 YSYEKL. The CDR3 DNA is TGCGCCAGCAGCCCGCGGACGGTCGAACCTTCACCCCTCCACTTT. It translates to CASSPRTVEPSPLHF.

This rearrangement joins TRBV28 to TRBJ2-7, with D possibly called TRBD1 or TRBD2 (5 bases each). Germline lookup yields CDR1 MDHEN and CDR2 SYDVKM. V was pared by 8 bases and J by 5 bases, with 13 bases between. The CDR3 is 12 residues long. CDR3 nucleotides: TGTGCCAGCCCAAACGGGACCCACGAGCAGTACTTC. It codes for CASPNGTHEQYF.

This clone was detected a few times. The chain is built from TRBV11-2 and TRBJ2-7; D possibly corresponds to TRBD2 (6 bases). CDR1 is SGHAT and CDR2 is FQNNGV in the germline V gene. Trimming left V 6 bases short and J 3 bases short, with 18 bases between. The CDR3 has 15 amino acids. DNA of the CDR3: TGTGCCAGCAGGGTTACCGGGAGAAGTGACTACGAGCAGTACTTC. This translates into CASRVTGRSDYEQYF.

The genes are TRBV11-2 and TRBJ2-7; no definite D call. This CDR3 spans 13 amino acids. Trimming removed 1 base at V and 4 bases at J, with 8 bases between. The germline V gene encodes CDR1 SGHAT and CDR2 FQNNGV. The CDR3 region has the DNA TGTGCCAGCAGCTTAGTAGGTTCATACGAGCAGTACTTC. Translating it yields CASSLVGSYEQYF. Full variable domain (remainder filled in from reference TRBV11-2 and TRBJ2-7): EAGVAQSPRYKIIEKRQSVAFWCNPISGHATLYWYQQILGQGPKLLIQFQNNGVVDDSQLPKDRFSAERLKGVDSTLKIQPAKLEDSAVYLCASSLVGSYEQYFGPGTRLTVT.

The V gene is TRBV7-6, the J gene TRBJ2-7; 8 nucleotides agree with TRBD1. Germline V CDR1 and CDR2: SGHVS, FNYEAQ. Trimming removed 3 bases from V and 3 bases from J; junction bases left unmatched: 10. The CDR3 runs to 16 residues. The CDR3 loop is CASSLAAGTGVYEQYF. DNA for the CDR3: TGTGCCAGCAGCTTGGCCGCCGGGACAGGAGTCTACGAGCAGTACTTC.

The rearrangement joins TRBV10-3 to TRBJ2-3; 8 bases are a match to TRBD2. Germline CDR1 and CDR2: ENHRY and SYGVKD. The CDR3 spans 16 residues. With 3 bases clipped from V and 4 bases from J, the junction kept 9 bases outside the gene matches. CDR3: CAISDPWREVSDTQYF. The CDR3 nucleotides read TGTGCCATCAGTGATCCGTGGCGGGAGGTTTCAGATACGCAGTATTTT.

DNA for the CDR3: TGTGCCAGCAGGCTAGCGGGGGCGGGATCCTACGAGCAGTACTTC. It specifies CASRLAGAGSYEQYF. V and J are TRBV6-5 and TRBJ2-7; 10 bases are a match to TRBD2. Germline values: CDR1 MNHEY, CDR2 SVGAGI. The V segment lost 6 bases and the J segment 1 base; nucleotides outside the gene matches: 6. This CDR3 contains 15 residues.

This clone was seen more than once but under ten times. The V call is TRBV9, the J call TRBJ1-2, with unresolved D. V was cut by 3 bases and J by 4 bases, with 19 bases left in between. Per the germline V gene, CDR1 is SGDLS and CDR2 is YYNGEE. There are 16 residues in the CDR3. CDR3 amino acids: CASSASSSRPSYGYTF. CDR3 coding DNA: TGTGCCAGCAGCGCGAGTAGTAGTCGACCCAGCTATGGCTACACCTTC.

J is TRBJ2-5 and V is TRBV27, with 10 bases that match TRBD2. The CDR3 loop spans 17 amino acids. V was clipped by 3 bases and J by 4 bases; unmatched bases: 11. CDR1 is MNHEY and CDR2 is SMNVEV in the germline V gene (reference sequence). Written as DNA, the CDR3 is TGTGCCAGCAGTTTTAGACCCAGCGGGAGGGTTAGAGAGACCCAGTACTTC. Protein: CASSFRPSGRVRETQYF.

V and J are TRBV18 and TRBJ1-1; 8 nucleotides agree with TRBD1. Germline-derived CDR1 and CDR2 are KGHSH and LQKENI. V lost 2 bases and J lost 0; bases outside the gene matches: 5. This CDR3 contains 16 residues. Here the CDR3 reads CASSPGTGKMNTEAFF. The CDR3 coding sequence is TGTGCCAGCTCACCAGGGACAGGCAAAATGAACACTGAAGCTTTCTTT.

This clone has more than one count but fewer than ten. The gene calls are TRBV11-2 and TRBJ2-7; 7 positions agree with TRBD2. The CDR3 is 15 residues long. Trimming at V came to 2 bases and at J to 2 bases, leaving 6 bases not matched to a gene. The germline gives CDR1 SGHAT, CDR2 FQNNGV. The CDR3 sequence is CASSLSPAGAYEQYF. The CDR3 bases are TGTGCCAGCAGCTTATCGCCGGCGGGGGCCTACGAGCAGTACTTC.

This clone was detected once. CDR3 region: CASSPQKTGTGGNEAFF. The CDR3 DNA reads as TGTGCCAGCTCACCCCAAAAGACCGGGACAGGGGGAAATGAAGCTTTCTTT. V is TRBV18 and J is TRBJ1-1; 11 nucleotides match TRBD1. The CDR3 has 17 residues. The V gene end was trimmed by 3 bases and the J gene end by 7 bases; junction bases not matched to a gene: 13. The germline gives CDR1 KGHSH, CDR2 LQKENI.

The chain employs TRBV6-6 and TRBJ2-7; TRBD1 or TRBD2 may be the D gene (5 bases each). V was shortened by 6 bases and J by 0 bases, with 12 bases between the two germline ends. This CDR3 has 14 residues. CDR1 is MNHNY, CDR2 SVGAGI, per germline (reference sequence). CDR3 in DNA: TGTGCCAGCAGCTGGGGGACGGTCTCCTACGAGCAGTACTTC. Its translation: CASSWGTVSYEQYF.

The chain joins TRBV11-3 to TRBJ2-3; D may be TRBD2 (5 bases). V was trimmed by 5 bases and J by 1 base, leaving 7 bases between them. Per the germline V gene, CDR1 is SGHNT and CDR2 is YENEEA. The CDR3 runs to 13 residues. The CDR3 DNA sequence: TGTGCCAGCAGCCTCGGGGGCACAGATACGCAGTATTTT. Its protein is CASSLGGTDTQYF.

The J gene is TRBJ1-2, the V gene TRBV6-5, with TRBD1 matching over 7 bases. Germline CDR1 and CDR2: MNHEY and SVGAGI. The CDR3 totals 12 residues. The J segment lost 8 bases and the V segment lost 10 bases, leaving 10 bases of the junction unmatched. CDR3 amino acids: CATQSGGTGYTF. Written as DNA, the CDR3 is TGTGCCACCCAATCAGGGGGAACAGGCTACACCTTC.

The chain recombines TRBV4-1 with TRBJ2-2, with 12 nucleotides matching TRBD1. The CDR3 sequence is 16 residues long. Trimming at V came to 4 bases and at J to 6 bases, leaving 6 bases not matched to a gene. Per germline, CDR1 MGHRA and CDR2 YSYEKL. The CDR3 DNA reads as TGCGCCAGCAGCCCTCCGGGACAGGGGGCCTCCGGGGAGCTGTTTTTT. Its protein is CASSPPGQGASGELFF.

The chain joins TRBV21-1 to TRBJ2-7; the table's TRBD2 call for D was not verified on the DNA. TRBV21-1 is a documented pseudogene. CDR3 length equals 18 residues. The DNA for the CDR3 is TGTGCCAGCAGCAAAAAGGGAGGGCACAGGGTTAACCGCTACGAGCAGTACTTC. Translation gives CASSKKGGHRVNRYEQYF.